This passage covers 24 T cell receptor beta chains from one sample sequenced in a study of blood T cell repertoires in COVID-19. Profiling relied on immunoSEQ multiplex PCR, and the TCRdb table lists in-frame clones only, not all of them. The table records more than 110,000 clones, about 87% of them present only once. The sequenced sample was peripheral blood. These receptors all stem from a human donor in a cohort sampled during active COVID-19.

The rearrangement uses TRBV10-2 and TRBJ2-5; 13 bases fit TRBD2. Germline V lookup: CDR1 WSHSY, CDR2 SAAADI. J was trimmed by 5 bases and V by 3 bases; bases with no gene match: 3. The CDR3 has 15 amino acids. The CDR3 DNA sequence: TGCGCCAGCAGTGATGGACTAGCGGGGGTTGAGACCCAGTACTTC. Translation gives CASSDGLAGVETQYF.

The V gene is TRBV30, the J gene TRBJ1-1, with 8 positions matching TRBD1. Germline lookup yields CDR1 GTSNPN and CDR2 SVGIG (reference sequence). The CDR3 loop spans 14 amino acids. The V gene end was trimmed by 3 bases and the J gene end by 8 bases; junction bases not matched to a gene: 11. CDR3 sequence: CAWRKNRQGREAFF. In nucleotides, the CDR3 is TGTGCCTGGAGGAAAAACCGACAGGGGAGGGAAGCTTTCTTT.

The chain couples TRBV5-1 to TRBJ2-3; TRBD2 aligns across 14 bases. From germline, CDR1 is SGHRS and CDR2 YFSETQ. V dropped 3 bases and J dropped 1; count of bases not matched to a gene: 4. The CDR3 runs to 17 residues. For the CDR3, the DNA is TGCGCCAGCAGCTGGGGACTAGCGGGAGTAGGCACAGATACGCAGTATTTT. This sequence encodes CASSWGLAGVGTDTQYF.

The rearrangement links TRBV2 to TRBJ1-1; 7 positions agree with TRBD1. The CDR3 has 16 residues. Germline CDR1 reads SNHLY; CDR2 reads FYNNEI. Trimming cost V 4 bases and J 4 bases; bases outside gene matches: 12. For the CDR3, the DNA is TGTGCCAGCAGTGTCGGGAGGGGGCGCCCGGGCACTGAAGCTTTCTTT. Protein: CASSVGRGRPGTEAFF.

J is TRBJ1-2 and V is TRBV2; no definite D call. CDR1 SNHLY and CDR2 FYNNEI come from the germline V gene. With 3 bases removed from V and 1 base from J, the gap between germline ends came to 6 bases. The CDR3 has 13 amino acids. The CDR3 coding sequence is TGTGCCAGCAGTGACAGTTTTAACTATGGCTACACCTTC. This gives the protein CASSDSFNYGYTF.

The DNA of the CDR3 is TGTGCCAGTAGTATCCGACAGGGGGGTCTCTACGAGCAGTACTTC. It codes for CASSIRQGGLYEQYF. This chain connects TRBV19 to TRBJ2-7; 9 bases match TRBD1. The CDR3 is made up of 15 amino acids. CDR1 is LNHDA, CDR2 SQIVND, per germline (reference sequence). V lost 3 bases, J lost 3 bases, and 6 bases stayed unmatched.

The rearrangement uses TRBV13 and TRBJ1-3, with 8 bases lining up with TRBD1. Germline V gene lookup returns CDR1 PRHDT and CDR2 FYEKMQ (reference sequence). The CDR3 spans 16 residues. V was pared by 4 bases and J by 0 bases, with 5 bases of the junction left unmatched. The CDR3 reads CASSYRTGTSGNTIYF. The CDR3 nucleotides are TGTGCCAGCAGCTACCGGACAGGGACCTCTGGAAACACCATATATTTT.

This chain uses TRBV12-3 or TRBV12-4 with TRBJ1-1; tentatively, D is TRBD1 (6 bases). The CDR3 consists of 13 residues. V was pared by 7 bases and J by 5 bases, with 14 bases between. This CDR3 reads CASNWRGGTEAFF. The CDR3 DNA follows: TGTGCCAGCAATTGGAGGGGGGGTACTGAAGCTTTCTTT.

The chain combines TRBV7-3 with TRBJ2-2; D might be TRBD1 (6 bases). The germline gives CDR1 SGHTA, CDR2 FQGTGA. The CDR3 is 15 residues long. Deletions cut 7 bases from V and 4 bases from J, with 16 bases between. This chain's CDR3 is CASKTTGHLTGELFF. The CDR3 DNA reads as TGTGCCAGCAAGACCACGGGACACCTCACCGGGGAGCTGTTTTTT.

The chain employs TRBV7-3 and TRBJ2-5, with D possibly matching TRBD2 (5 bases). Deletions cut 0 bases from V and 4 bases from J, with 6 bases between. Germline V CDR1 and CDR2: SGHTA, FQGTGA. The CDR3 has 13 residues. CDR3 protein: CASSLTSAETQYF. CDR3 DNA: TGTGCCAGCAGCTTAACTAGCGCAGAGACCCAGTACTTC.

The chain joins TRBV11-2 to TRBJ2-7, with 8 bases matching TRBD2. The germline V gene encodes CDR1 SGHAT and CDR2 FQNNGV. With 5 bases clipped from V and 6 bases from J, the junction kept 12 bases outside the gene matches. The CDR3 extends over 15 amino acids. The chain's CDR3 is CASSPEGGLAGEQYF. CDR3 nucleotide sequence: TGTGCCAGCAGCCCCGAGGGCGGACTAGCCGGCGAGCAGTACTTC.

The chain links TRBV27 to TRBJ2-1; D might be TRBD1 (5 bases). The CDR3 has 13 residues. The V end lost 5 bases, the J end lost 8 bases, and 13 bases lay between the germline ends. The V gene's germline CDR1 is MNHEY and CDR2 SMNVEV (reference sequence). DNA for the CDR3: TGTGCCAGCAGTCCAGGGCTTTTCGATGAGCAGTTCTTC. Translated, it gives CASSPGLFDEQFF.

The chain carries TRBV5-1 and TRBJ1-4; 12 bases line up with TRBD1. The trim removed 4 bases at V and 6 bases at J, leaving 13 bases unmatched. The CDR3 loop spans 18 amino acids. CDR1 and CDR2 (germline): SGHRS, YFSETQ. The CDR3 DNA reads as TGCGCCAGCAGCCTCCGGGACAGGGGGCGCGGTGTTGATGAAAAACTGTTTTTT. Translating gives CASSLRDRGRGVDEKLFF.

The chain joins TRBV6-5 to TRBJ1-2; a possible D gene is TRBD1 (6 bases). The CDR3 contains 14 residues. Germline V gives CDR1 MNHEY, CDR2 SVGAGI. The V and J ends lost 6 bases and 2 bases respectively, with 13 bases between them. CDR3 in DNA: TGTGCCAGCAGGGGGGCCCCACAGAACTATGGCTACACCTTC. Encoded protein: CASRGAPQNYGYTF.

This chain joins TRBV11-2 and TRBJ2-7; TRBD1 is a possible D gene (5 bases). Germline values: CDR1 SGHAT, CDR2 FQNNGV. This CDR3 region has 17 residues. V gave up 1 base and J gave up 0 bases, with 16 bases separating them. The CDR3 loop reads CASSLAGLSGSSYEQYF. The CDR3 bases are TGTGCCAGCAGCTTAGCTGGGTTGTCAGGGTCCTCCTACGAGCAGTACTTC.

The V gene is TRBV18, the J gene TRBJ1-1; TRBD1 might be the D (6 bases). The germline V gene has CDR1 KGHSH and CDR2 LQKENI. Trimming took off 2 bases at V and 3 bases at J, with 10 bases between the two ends. The CDR3 length is 14 residues. The CDR3, as DNA: TGTGCCAGCTCACCAGGGGGCTTGGACACTGAAGCTTTCTTT. Protein: CASSPGGLDTEAFF. Together with reference TRBV18 and TRBJ1-1, the CDR3 gives the full variable domain: NAGVMQNPRHLVRRRGQEARLRCSPMKGHSHVYWYRQLPEEGLKFMVYLQKENIIDESGMPKERFSAEFPKEGPSILRIQQVVRGDSAAYFCASSPGGLDTEAFFGQGTRLTVV.

The chain links TRBV5-1 to TRBJ2-7; TRBD2 agrees at 7 bases. The CDR3 has 14 residues. CDR1 is SGHRS, CDR2 YFSETQ, per germline. Germline trimming cut 3 bases from V and 1 base from J; bases unmatched to any gene: 4. The CDR3 DNA sequence: TGCGCCAGCAGCTCGAGGACTAGGTCCTACGAGCAGTACTTC. It encodes CASSSRTRSYEQYF.

J is TRBJ2-5 and V is TRBV27, with 12 positions matching TRBD1. V trimming: 4 bases; J trimming: 5 bases; junction bases outside the gene matches: 5. The CDR3 length is 15 residues. CDR1 and CDR2 (germline): MNHEY, SMNVEV (reference sequence). CDR3 DNA: TGTGCCAGCAGTTGGGGACAGGGGGCGAAGGAGACCCAGTACTTC. Residues: CASSWGQGAKETQYF.

The chain is built from TRBV2 and TRBJ2-1; D is undetermined. The length of the CDR3 is 14 residues. Germline CDR1 is SNHLY and CDR2 is FYNNEI. V lost 6 bases and J 0 bases, leaving 9 bases between the germline ends. The CDR3 spells CASSAGSSYNEQFF. The CDR3 nucleotides read TGTGCCAGCAGCGCCGGGTCCTCCTACAATGAGCAGTTCTTC.

The chain is built from TRBV6-5 and TRBJ2-1; possible D gene TRBD1, 6 bases. Per germline, CDR1 MNHEY and CDR2 SVGAGI. V was cut by 6 bases and J by 12 bases, with 21 bases left in between. The CDR3 totals 14 residues. The CDR3 sequence: CASSPGQSRTGQFF. Written as DNA, the CDR3 is TGTGCCAGCAGCCCAGGACAGTCCCGGACTGGGCAGTTCTTC.

The rearrangement links TRBV24-1 to TRBJ2-2; D gene uncertain. V was clipped by 4 bases and J by 0 bases, with 8 bases between them. CDR3 size: 15 residues. The V gene's germline CDR1 is KGHDR and CDR2 SFDVKD. CDR3 bases: TGTGCCACCAGTGACTATGACACGAACACCGGGGAGCTGTTTTTT. Its protein product is CATSDYDTNTGELFF.

The rearrangement uses TRBV7-3 and TRBJ2-2, with TRBD2 identical over 7 bases. Germline V lookup: CDR1 SGHTA, CDR2 FQGTGA. V lost 2 bases to trimming and J lost 2 bases; unmatched junction nucleotides: 2. This CDR3 comprises 15 residues. The chain's CDR3 is CASSLAAGNTGELFF. As DNA, the CDR3 is TGTGCCAGCAGCTTAGCAGCGGGAAACACCGGGGAGCTGTTTTTT.

This chain connects TRBV27 to TRBJ2-1; TRBD2 agrees at 15 bases. The germline CDR1 and CDR2 sequences are MNHEY and SMNVEV (reference sequence). The CDR3 runs 14 residues. Trimming removed 4 bases from V and 11 bases from J; junction bases left unmatched: 3. The CDR3 protein is CASSWTSGGDQQFF. In DNA, the CDR3 is TGTGCCAGCAGTTGGACTAGCGGGGGGGATCAGCAGTTCTTC.

The chain combines TRBV9 with TRBJ2-2, with 8 bases that match TRBD2. Unmatched junction bases numbered 5, after V lost 1 base and J lost 0 bases. Per germline, CDR1 SGDLS and CDR2 YYNGEE. CDR3 length equals 17 residues. For the CDR3, the DNA is TGTGCCAGCAGCGTAAGAAGACTAGCGACGAACACCGGGGAGCTGTTTTTT. This translates into CASSVRRLATNTGELFF.